The clone carrying this T cell receptor (beta chain) was seen only a few times. Its matching antigen is unknown. TCR beta CDR3 regions were amplified from RNA transcripts. Carried out on the TCR CDR3, a first-round RT-PCR used the HTBI primer set. In TCRdb, the multiplex PCR reads were re-called with MiXCR into one record per CDR3 protein. Of about 500,000 distinct CDR3 sequences listed, 15% to 20% are singletons. The CDR3 contains 16 residues. Germline assignment: CDR1 MDHEN and CDR2 SYDVKM. The V end lost 4 bases, the J end lost 6 bases, and 18 bases lay between the germline ends. This specimen belongs to a study of T cells in Graves' hyperthyroidism and ophthalmopathy. Broader study findings: The model predicted ophthalmopathy a median roughly 6.5 months before onset.

This TCR derives from a woman between 25 and 40 years old with Graves' ophthalmopathy. This rearrangement joins TRBV28 to TRBJ2-2; the D is unclear. The sample taken for sequencing was blood. The CDR3 coding sequence is TGTGCCAGCAGTTCCTCAGACGCCCGGGCGGCCGGGGAGCTGTTTTTT. Translated: CASSSSDARAAGELFF.